The following is a T cell receptor (beta chain) sequence with its context. In its sample, this clonotype comes out as hyperexpanded (1% or more). The antigen this receptor binds is unknown. Base qualities were left out, and no much larger clone turns up one base away. Bulk UMI-based TCR sequencing was performed on four sorted CD4+ memory subsets (TCM, TEM, IL-7Rhigh TEMRA, IL-7R- TEMRA) to test a precursor-effector relationship among CD4 cytotoxic T cells. Cells were obtained from peripheral blood mononuclear cells that had been isolated from human blood. The sample comes from a study of precursors of human CD4 cytotoxic T cells (dated by TCRdb to the late 2010s). Study-level background: CD4+ memory subsets from approximately 13 donors in total were covered by the bulk TCR-seq analysis. Sequences for both the TCRalpha and TCRbeta chains came out of the TCR-seq analysis of 12 to 15 donors (table S7). The paper's findings and limits, for the study overall: Compared with TCM and TEM subsets, the IL-7Rhigh and IL-7R- TEMRA subsets had more restricted TCR repertoires, with lower diversity and more expanded clonotypes. A larger fraction of IL-7Rhigh TEMRA clonotypes than of TEM or TCM clonotypes was made up of expanded effector clonotypes. The limitation that the direction of differentiation between precursor and effector cells cannot be definitively established by a human observational design was noted by the authors. Only about 95% of the 14 donors were included in some of the bulk TCR-seq comparisons, which suggests that not every subset was available for every donor.

CDR1 and CDR2, per the germline V gene (reference sequence), are DFQATT and SNEGSKA. V sheds 7 bases and J sheds 1 base, leaving 10 bases between their ends. The cysteine opens and the phenylalanine closes a CDR3 of 12 amino acids. Kept here is only the CDR3 DNA, which spans 36 bases and is read in frame from base 1. TCRdb records Illumina MiSeq as the sequencer. The published analysis was carried out like this. To quantify repertoire diversity, the Shannon-Wiener index was calculated using VDJtools. Expanded TCRbeta clonotypes were defined as those with a clonotype frequency of at least 3. TCRdb's own reprocessing of the public reads used fastp at Q25 and MiXCR and kept productive beta chains. Each CDR3 protein appears once, grouped with its most common genes and DNA. None of the V and J calls come from the authors' own analysis; TCRdb made them. For this sample there are approximately 680 distinct CDR3 sequences; around a fifth appear just once. The top ten hold roughly 15% of the sample.

The receptor comes from a human donor in good health. The V and J genes are TRBV20-1 and TRBJ1-2, with no reliable assignment of the D segment. Sequencing used memory CD4+ T cells from blood (PBMCs). CDR3 sequence: CSEETINYGYTF. The DNA is as follows: TGCAGTGAGGAAACTATTAACTATGGCTACACCTTC.